These 30 T cell receptor beta chains were all obtained from the same sample, sequenced in a study of blood T cell repertoires in COVID-19. Using immunoSEQ multiplex PCR, the repertoire was profiled, and TCRdb retains in-frame clones only, with some absent. The sample contains fewer than 55,000 clones, around 83% of which appear only once. Sample: peripheral blood. The receptors shown here come from a man between 65 and 85 years old with active COVID-19.

This clone has a handful of counts. The chain uses TRBV7-8 and TRBJ1-2, with D uncertain. The V end lost 5 bases, the J end lost 3 bases, and 10 bases lay between the germline ends. This CDR3 contains 13 residues. CDR1 SGHVS and CDR2 FQNEAQ come from the germline V gene. CDR3 in amino acids: CASSEVRDYGYTF. The CDR3 DNA is TGTGCCAGCAGCGAGGTTCGGGACTATGGCTACACCTTC.

The chain uses TRBV6-1 and TRBJ1-2; D gene unclear. The V end lost 1 base, the J end lost 4 bases, and 10 bases lay between the germline ends. Germline V gene lookup returns CDR1 MNHNS and CDR2 SASEGT. The CDR3 runs 14 residues. For the CDR3, the DNA is TGTGCCAGCAGTGAAGACACCCAGATCTATGGCTACACCTTC. It translates to CASSEDTQIYGYTF.

The CDR3 DNA follows: TGCGCCAGCAGCAGTCAGGGGAGCACTGAAGCTTTCTTT. It translates to CASSSQGSTEAFF. V usage is TRBV10-1 and J usage is TRBJ1-1, with D maybe TRBD1 (6 bases). In germline, CDR1 is WNHNN, CDR2 SYGVQD (reference sequence). This CDR3 region has 13 residues. Deletions cut 6 bases from V and 4 bases from J, with 12 bases between.

The rearrangement links TRBV10-3 to TRBJ2-3, with D perhaps matching TRBD1 (6 bases). Germline-derived CDR1 and CDR2 are ENHRY and SYGVKD. The ends were cut back, 7 bases at V and 0 bases at J, with 14 bases in the middle. The CDR3 has 15 residues. CDR3 coding DNA: TGTGCCATCACCGCCCGGACAGAGAGCACAGATACGCAGTATTTT. Residues: CAITARTESTDTQYF.

This clone counts as medium-sized (0.01 to 0.1%). The CDR3 DNA reads as TGTGCCAGCAGCCAGGACAGGGGGAGAGGAAACACCATATATTTT. It codes for CASSQDRGRGNTIYF. This chain links TRBV5-6 with TRBJ1-3; 10 nucleotides match TRBD1. V lost 4 bases and J lost 4; bases outside the gene matches: 5. The CDR3 is made up of 15 amino acids. Germline assignment: CDR1 SGHDT and CDR2 YYEEEE.

The chain uses TRBV5-1 and TRBJ2-3, with 13 bases fitting TRBD2. The V gene end was trimmed by 3 bases and the J gene end by 5 bases; junction bases not matched to a gene: 6. CDR1 is SGHRS, CDR2 YFSETQ, per germline. This CDR3 region has 16 residues. The CDR3 protein is CASSSGTSGVVDTQYF. The CDR3 region has the DNA TGCGCCAGCAGCTCCGGGACTAGCGGGGTTGTAGATACGCAGTATTTT.

This sequence joins TRBV7-2 and TRBJ1-1; 7 bases line up with TRBD1. CDR1 is SGHTA, CDR2 FQGNSA, per germline. Trimming cost V 3 bases and J 4 bases; bases outside gene matches: 2. The CDR3 sequence is 13 residues long. The CDR3 reads CASSLGQPTEAFF. The CDR3 coding sequence is TGTGCCAGCAGCTTGGGACAGCCCACTGAAGCTTTCTTT.

The chain uses TRBV5-4 and TRBJ1-1; 7 bases match TRBD1. J was trimmed by 4 bases and V by 4 bases; bases with no gene match: 13. This CDR3 comprises 16 residues. Looked up from germline, CDR1 is SGHNT and CDR2 is YYREEE (reference sequence). This CDR3 is CASSNPGGRGATEAFF. The DNA of the CDR3 is TGTGCCAGCAGCAACCCTGGGGGCAGGGGGGCCACTGAAGCTTTCTTT.

The chain employs TRBV9 and TRBJ2-5; 8 bases match TRBD2. Germline V CDR1 and CDR2: SGDLS, YYNGEE. This CDR3 is 15 amino acids long. Trimming cost V 4 bases and J 5 bases; bases outside gene matches: 10. CDR3 in amino acids: CASSPGGGARETQYF. The DNA of the CDR3 is TGTGCCAGCAGCCCCGGGGGGGGCGCGAGGGAGACCCAGTACTTC.

The chain has TRBV3-1 (or the pseudogene TRBV3-2) and TRBJ2-3; 7 bases are a match to TRBD1. Germline CDR1 reads LGHDT; CDR2 reads YNNKEL (reference sequence). V dropped 0 bases and J dropped 5; count of bases not matched to a gene: 5. The CDR3 is 15 residues long. The CDR3 DNA reads TGTGCCAGCAGCCAAGAGAGGGGGCCAGGAGATACGCAGTATTTT. This gives the protein CASSQERGPGDTQYF.

The chain combines TRBV7-2 with TRBJ2-1, with a possible D match to TRBD2 (5 bases). Trimming cost V 0 bases and J 7 bases, with 13 bases left between them. The length of the CDR3 is 15 residues. CDR1 SGHTA and CDR2 FQGNSA come from the germline V gene. CDR3 nucleotide sequence: TGTGCCAGCAGCTTAGCGCCTTATCGGGGAAATGAGCAGTTCTTC. The encoded protein is CASSLAPYRGNEQFF.

V and J are TRBV4-3 and TRBJ1-5; D is undetermined. CDR1 is LGHNA, CDR2 YSLEER, per germline. Between the trimmed V and J ends, which lost 0 bases and 5 bases, there was a span of 14 bases. This CDR3 has 16 amino acids. The CDR3 reads CASSQEAGTYHQPQHF. The CDR3 bases are TGCGCCAGCAGCCAAGAGGCGGGCACCTACCATCAGCCCCAGCATTTT.

The DNA of the CDR3 is TGTGCCAGCAAGGGTGGGGCGACCAACACCGGGGAGCTGTTTTTT. This sequence encodes CASKGGATNTGELFF. This chain links TRBV5-6 with TRBJ2-2, with a weak D call TRBD1 (5 bases). Trimming removed 6 bases at V and 2 bases at J, with 14 bases between. CDR1 is SGHDT and CDR2 is YYEEEE in the germline V gene. This CDR3 is built from 15 residues.

This clone was recorded a few times. The V and J genes are TRBV2 and TRBJ1-2; 7 bases match TRBD1. V lost 6 bases to trimming and J lost 0 bases; unmatched junction nucleotides: 7. There are 15 residues in the CDR3. The germline V gene encodes CDR1 SNHLY and CDR2 FYNNEI. The CDR3 here is CASRIDRVANYGYTF. The CDR3 DNA reads as TGTGCCAGCAGAATCGACAGGGTGGCTAACTATGGCTACACCTTC.

The chain has TRBV6-2 or TRBV6-3 and TRBJ2-1; 10 bases align to TRBD2. V lost 5 bases and J lost 8; bases outside the gene matches: 12. CDR3 length equals 16 residues. Germline CDR1 and CDR2: MNHEY and SVGEGT. The CDR3 protein is CASSRAGLAGAHEQFF. CDR3 in DNA: TGTGCCAGCAGTCGGGCGGGTCTAGCGGGGGCCCATGAGCAGTTCTTC.

The CDR3 region is CASRVQGADTGELFF. Here the CDR3 DNA reads TGTGCCAGTAGAGTACAGGGGGCGGACACCGGGGAGCTGTTTTTT. The chain carries TRBV19 and TRBJ2-2; 9 bases match TRBD1. The germline V gene has CDR1 LNHDA and CDR2 SQIVND (reference sequence). V was clipped by 6 bases and J by 3 bases; unmatched bases: 5. This CDR3 contains 15 residues.

The chain combines TRBV29-1 with TRBJ1-5; D possibly corresponds to TRBD1 (6 bases). CDR3 length equals 14 residues. Between the trimmed V and J ends, which lost 0 bases and 5 bases, there was a span of 11 bases. Germline V gene lookup returns CDR1 SQVTM and CDR2 ANQGSEA. CDR3 residues: CSVEEGGVDQPQHF. The CDR3, as DNA: TGCAGCGTTGAAGAAGGGGGAGTCGATCAGCCCCAGCATTTT.

This chain connects TRBV7-2 to TRBJ2-7, with 10 bases lining up with TRBD1. V shed 0 bases and J 5 bases; nucleotides not matched to a gene: 7. There are 16 residues in the CDR3. Germline assignment: CDR1 SGHTA and CDR2 FQGNSA. For the CDR3, the DNA is TGTGCCAGCAGCTTAGCCGCCGGGACAGGGGTCCACGAGCAGTACTTC. Its protein is CASSLAAGTGVHEQYF.

V is TRBV4-2 and J is TRBJ2-3; no definite D call. The CDR3 has 13 amino acids. Germline V CDR1 and CDR2: LGHNA, YNFKEQ. V lost 4 bases to trimming and J lost 2 bases, with 7 bases between them. As DNA, the CDR3 is TGTGCCAGCAGCCCCGTTTCCACAGATACGCAGTATTTT. It codes for CASSPVSTDTQYF.

The chain links TRBV29-1 to TRBJ2-3, with a possible D match to TRBD2 (5 bases). CDR1 is SQVTM and CDR2 is ANQGSEA in the germline V gene. Deletions cut 2 bases from V and 6 bases from J, with 9 bases between. The CDR3 runs to 12 residues. CDR3: CSVERGPDTQYF. CDR3 in DNA: TGCAGCGTTGAACGGGGTCCCGATACGCAGTATTTT.

The V gene is TRBV5-1, the J gene TRBJ2-2; D is possibly TRBD1 (5 bases). This CDR3 comprises 14 residues. Germline V CDR1 and CDR2: SGHRS, YFSETQ. The V end was cut by 3 bases, the J end by 7 bases, with 13 bases between. This CDR3 is CASSSQGGGGELFF. The CDR3 DNA follows: TGCGCCAGCAGCTCCCAGGGCGGCGGCGGGGAGCTGTTTTTT.

V usage is TRBV5-1 and J usage is TRBJ2-7; 8 bases are a match to TRBD2. Germline assignment: CDR1 SGHRS and CDR2 YFSETQ. V shed 2 bases and J 3 bases; nucleotides not matched to a gene: 13. This CDR3 has 17 residues. Here the CDR3 reads CASSFGGTRGPSYEQYF. The CDR3 DNA follows: TGCGCCAGCAGCTTCGGGGGGACTAGGGGCCCAAGCTACGAGCAGTACTTC.

This clone has more than one count but fewer than ten. The genes are TRBV7-2 and TRBJ1-3; a possible D gene is TRBD1 (5 bases). This CDR3 comprises 14 residues. CDR1 SGHTA and CDR2 FQGNSA come from the germline V gene. The V end was cut by 5 bases, the J end by 0 bases, with 8 bases between. For the CDR3, the DNA is TGTGCCAGCAGCCTCAGGGCCTCTGGAAACACCATATATTTT. This translates into CASSLRASGNTIYF.

The chain has TRBV29-1 and TRBJ2-3; D uncertain. Germline-derived CDR1 and CDR2 are SQVTM and ANQGSEA. The CDR3 length is 12 residues. Trimming shortened V by 4 bases and J by 2 bases, and 7 bases separated the two germline ends. The CDR3 sequence: CSVALTTDTQYF. The CDR3 DNA sequence: TGCAGCGTTGCTCTAACCACAGATACGCAGTATTTT.

This clone was counted between two and nine times. This chain joins TRBV10-3 and TRBJ2-1; 8 bases match TRBD1. This CDR3 region has 12 residues. Germline V gene data show CDR1 as ENHRY and CDR2 as SYGVKD. Germline trimming cut 7 bases from V and 10 bases from J; bases unmatched to any gene: 6. CDR3 coding DNA: TGTGCCATCAACCCAGGGGGCCGAGAGCAGTTCTTC. This codes for CAINPGGREQFF.

Points on this clone: Mismatch with germline at one junction end may stem from a read error. The chain couples TRBV6-5 to TRBJ1-2, with TRBD1 identical over 8 bases. The CDR3 consists of 12 residues. The V gene's germline CDR1 is MNHEY and CDR2 SVGAGI. DNA for the CDR3: TGTGCCAGCACTTCACGGGGGGACAGGATTTCTTTC. Translation: CASTSRGDRISF.

The genes are TRBV6-4 and TRBJ1-6; no reliable D call. The CDR3 has 15 amino acids. Trimming took off 2 bases at V and 0 bases at J, with 5 bases between the two ends. The germline V gene has CDR1 MRHNA and CDR2 SNTAGT. CDR3 sequence reads: CASSDGSSYNSPLHF. CDR3 coding DNA: TGTGCCAGCAGTGACGGGAGCTCCTATAATTCACCCCTCCACTTT.

The chain uses TRBV6-2 or TRBV6-3 and TRBJ2-3; the D gene is possibly TRBD1 (6 bases). Germline values: CDR1 MNHEY, CDR2 SVGEGT. V was trimmed by 2 bases and J by 6 bases, leaving 18 bases between them. The CDR3 is made up of 16 amino acids. CDR3 nucleotide sequence: TGTGCCAGCAGTTACGGCCCGACAGGATCGGTGGATACGCAGTATTTT. Translated, it gives CASSYGPTGSVDTQYF.

The chain joins TRBV6-4 to TRBJ1-6; D is possibly TRBD1 (6 bases). CDR1 and CDR2 from the germline V gene are MRHNA and SNTAGT. This CDR3 spans 16 amino acids. V shed 6 bases and J shed 10 bases, with 22 bases lying between them. The CDR3 DNA reads TGTGCCAGCAGAACACCCGCGGGCAGGGGTGGCTCACCCCTCCACTTT. Its translation: CASRTPAGRGGSPLHF.

This clone appeared a single time. The J gene is TRBJ2-5, the V gene TRBV4-1, with D possibly being TRBD2 (5 bases). V lost 0 bases and J lost 5, with 10 bases in between. The germline V gene has CDR1 MGHRA and CDR2 YSYEKL. This CDR3 contains 14 residues. The CDR3 loop reads CASSQEYRGETQYF. The CDR3 DNA follows: TGCGCCAGCAGCCAAGAATATAGAGGGGAGACCCAGTACTTC.